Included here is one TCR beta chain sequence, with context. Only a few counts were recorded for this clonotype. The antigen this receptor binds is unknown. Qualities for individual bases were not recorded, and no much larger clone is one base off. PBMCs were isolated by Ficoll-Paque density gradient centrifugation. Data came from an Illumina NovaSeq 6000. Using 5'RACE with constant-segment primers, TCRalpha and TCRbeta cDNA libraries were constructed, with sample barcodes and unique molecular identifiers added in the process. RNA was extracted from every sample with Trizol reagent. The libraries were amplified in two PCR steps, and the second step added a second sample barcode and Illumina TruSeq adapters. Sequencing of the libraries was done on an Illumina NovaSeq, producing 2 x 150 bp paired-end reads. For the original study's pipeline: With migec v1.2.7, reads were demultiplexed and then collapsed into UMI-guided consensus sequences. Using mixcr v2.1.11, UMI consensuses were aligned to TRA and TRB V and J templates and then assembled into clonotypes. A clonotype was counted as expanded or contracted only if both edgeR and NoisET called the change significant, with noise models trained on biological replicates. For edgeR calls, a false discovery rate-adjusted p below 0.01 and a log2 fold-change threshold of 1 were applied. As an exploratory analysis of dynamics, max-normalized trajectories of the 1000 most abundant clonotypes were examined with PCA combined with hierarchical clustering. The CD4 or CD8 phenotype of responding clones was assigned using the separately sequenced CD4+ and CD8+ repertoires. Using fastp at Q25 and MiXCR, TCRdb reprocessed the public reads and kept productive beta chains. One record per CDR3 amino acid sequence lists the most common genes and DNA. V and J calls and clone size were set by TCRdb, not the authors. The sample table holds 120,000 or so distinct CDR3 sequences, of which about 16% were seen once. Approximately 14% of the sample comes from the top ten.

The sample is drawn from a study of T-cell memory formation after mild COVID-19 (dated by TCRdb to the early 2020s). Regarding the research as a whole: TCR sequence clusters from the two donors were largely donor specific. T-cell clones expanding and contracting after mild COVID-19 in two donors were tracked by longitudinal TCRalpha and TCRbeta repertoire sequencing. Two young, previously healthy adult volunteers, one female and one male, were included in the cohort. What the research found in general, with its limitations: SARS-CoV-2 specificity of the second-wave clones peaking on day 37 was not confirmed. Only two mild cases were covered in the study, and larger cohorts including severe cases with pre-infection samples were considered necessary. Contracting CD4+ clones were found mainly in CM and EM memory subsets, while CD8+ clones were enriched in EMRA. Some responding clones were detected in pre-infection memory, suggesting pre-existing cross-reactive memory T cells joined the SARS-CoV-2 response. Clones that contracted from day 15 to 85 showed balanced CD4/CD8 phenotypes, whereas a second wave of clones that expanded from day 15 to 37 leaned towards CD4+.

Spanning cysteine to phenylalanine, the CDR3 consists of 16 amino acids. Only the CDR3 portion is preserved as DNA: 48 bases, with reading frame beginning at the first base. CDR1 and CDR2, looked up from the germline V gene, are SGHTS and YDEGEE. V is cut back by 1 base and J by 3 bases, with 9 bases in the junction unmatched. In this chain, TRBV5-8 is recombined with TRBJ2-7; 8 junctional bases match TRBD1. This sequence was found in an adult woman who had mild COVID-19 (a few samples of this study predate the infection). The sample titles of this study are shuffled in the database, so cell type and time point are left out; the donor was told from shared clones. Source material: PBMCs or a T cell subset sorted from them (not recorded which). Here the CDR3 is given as CASSLPGTGYGYEQYF. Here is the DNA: TGTGCCAGCAGCTTGCCCGGGACAGGTTACGGCTACGAGCAGTACTTC. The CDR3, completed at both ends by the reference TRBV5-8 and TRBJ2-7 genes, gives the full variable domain EAGVTQSPTHLIKTRGQQATLRCSPISGHTSVYWYQQALGLGLQFLLWYDEGEERNRGNFPPRFSGRQFPNYSSELNVNALELEDSALYLCASSLPGTGYGYEQYFGPGTRLTVT.